This TCR beta chain comes out of a study of T cells in Graves' hyperthyroidism and ophthalmopathy. Study-level points and caveats: Researchers found most expanded thyroid clonotypes above 0.001 in blood as well.

Turning to this clonotype: The antigen is undetermined.

The CDR3 totals 17 residues. Germline values: CDR1 MNHEY, CDR2 SVGEGT. J lost 3 bases, V lost 2 bases, and 10 bases had no gene match. No ophthalmopathy progression within 18 months constituted stable Graves' hyperthyroidism. PBMCs came from around 9.7 ml fresh peripheral blood. RNA transcripts served as the template for amplifying TCR beta CDR3 regions. The TCR CDR3 was amplified in a first-round RT-PCR using the HTBI primer set. TCRdb reanalysed the multiplex PCR reads using MiXCR and keeps one entry per CDR3 protein. The top ten clones hold around 16% of a sample with about 690,000 distinct CDR3 sequences, about 18% of them seen once.

The sample was blood. The chain carries TRBV6-2 or TRBV6-3 and TRBJ2-3, with 8 bases identical to TRBD2. The source is a man aged 50-59 years with Graves' hyperthyroidism. The CDR3 DNA reads TGTGCCAGCAGTTACCCACCAGCGGGAGCCTGGACAGATACGCAGTATTTT. Protein sequence: CASSYPPAGAWTDTQYF.